This T cell receptor beta chain was captured in a study of cytomegalovirus exposure and HLA in healthy donors. Findings of the study overall: Cytomegalovirus status was reportedly diagnosed by the classifier with high sensitivity and specificity.

Concerning this clone: Its target is unknown.

This CDR3 contains 15 residues. The germline V gene encodes CDR1 MGHRA and CDR2 YSYEKL. V lost 5 bases to trimming and J lost 5 bases, with 16 bases between them. PCR primers comprised 60 Vbeta and 13 Jbeta primers. TCRdb's copy holds only in-frame clones and misses some; the assay was immunoSEQ multiplex PCR. Among 85,000 to 130,000 clones listed, roughly 80% were seen once. Material: PBMCs. The receptor's source is a man over 45 in good health and CMV-seronegative. The chain carries TRBV4-1 and TRBJ1-5, with D maybe TRBD1 (6 bases). The CDR3 protein is CASSSHKGDHQPQHF. The CDR3 DNA is TGCGCCAGCAGCTCGCACAAGGGGGATCATCAGCCCCAGCATTTT.